This is a list of T cell receptor beta chains from one sample in a study of cytomegalovirus exposure and HLA in healthy donors. The protocol was immunoSEQ multiplex PCR, while the TCRdb copy is restricted to in-frame clones and leaves out a portion. The table includes approximately 72,000 clones, approximately 94% detected once. The sequencing sample was made of PBMCs. Receptors were obtained from a woman aged 18 to 35 in good health and CMV-seronegative. Both conserved end residues are part of each CDR3. A D gene is named only where the DNA matches it firmly. The size entry is marked missing in some rows and otherwise reads once, few, many or a size class.

TRBJ1-4,.,TRBD1,TRBV5-6,CASSFGQGREKLFF,TGTGCCAGCAGCTTTGGACAGGGGAGGGAAAAACTGTTTTTT
TRBJ2-5,.,.,TRBV7-3,CASSLMGAQSGETQYF,TGTGCCAGCAGCTTAATGGGGGCCCAATCGGGGGAGACCCAGTACTTC
TRBJ1-6,.,TRBD1,TRBV2,CARKTGSNSPLHF,TGTGCCAGAAAGACAGGGTCGAATTCACCCCTCCACTTT
TRBJ1-2,.,.,TRBV15,CATSRVGGAIGYTF,TGTGCCACCAGCAGGGTAGGGGGGGCGATTGGCTACACCTTC
TRBJ2-2,.,TRBD2,TRBV2,CASSGLAGGTGELFF,TGTGCCAGCAGTGGACTAGCGGGGGGAACCGGGGAGCTGTTTTTT
TRBJ1-2,.,TRBD1,TRBV4-3,CASSQRGTGRAYGYTF,TGCGCCAGCAGCCAAAGGGGGACAGGGCGTGCCTATGGCTACACCTTC
TRBJ1-2,.,.,TRBV7-9,CASSLVSYGYTF,TGTGCCAGCAGCTTAGTTTCTTATGGCTACACCTTC
TRBJ1-1,.,.,TRBV29-1,CSVGGGLTNTEAFF,TGCAGCGTTGGGGGAGGACTCACGAACACTGAAGCTTTCTTT
TRBJ2-7,.,TRBD1,TRBV27,CASSTGQGGNEQYF,TGTGCCAGCAGTACGGGACAGGGGGGAAACGAGCAGTACTTC
TRBJ2-7,.,.,TRBV15,CATSRSRTVSSYEQYF,TGTGCCACCAGCAGATCCCGGACAGTCAGCTCCTACGAGCAGTACTTC
TRBJ1-1,.,TRBD1,TRBV6-1,CASSTTGGTEAFF,TGTGCCAGCAGTACGACAGGGGGCACTGAAGCTTTCTTT
TRBJ1-2,once,TRBD1,TRBV7-9,CASSLTGTGRNYGYTF,TGTGCCAGCAGCTTAACTGGGACAGGGAGGAACTATGGCTACACCTTC
TRBJ1-2,.,.,TRBV20-1,CSVTGRGYTF,TGCAGTGTAACAGGGAGGGGTTACACCTTC
TRBJ1-6,.,TRBD1,TRBV2,CASSPGDSSNSPLHF,TGTGCCAGCAGCCCTGGGGACAGCAGTAATTCACCCCTCCACTTT
TRBJ1-3,.,TRBD1,TRBV28,CASKAEGTAGNTIYF,TGTGCCAGCAAGGCCGAAGGGACAGCAGGAAACACCATATATTTT
TRBJ1-2,once,.,TRBV30,CAWVTQPNYGYTF,TGTGCCTGGGTCACACAGCCGAACTATGGCTACACCTTC
TRBJ1-1,.,TRBD1,TRBV5-4,CASSLDHRGSGTEAFF,TGTGCCAGCAGCTTAGACCACAGGGGTTCGGGCACTGAAGCTTTCTTT
TRBJ2-1,.,.,TRBV2,CASSEHRAGPKQFF,TGTGCCAGCAGTGAACACCGGGCGGGCCCCAAGCAGTTCTTC
TRBJ2-7,.,.,TRBV15,CATSPDEGEGAYEQYF,TGTGCCACCAGCCCGGACGAGGGGGAGGGGGCCTACGAGCAGTACTTC
TRBJ2-5,once,TRBD2,TRBV27,CASSSQAGAETQYF,TGTGCCAGCAGTTCCCAAGCGGGGGCAGAGACCCAGTACTTC
TRBJ1-4,.,TRBD1,TRBV9,CASSVVRQGGEKLFF,TGTGCCAGCAGCGTAGTGAGACAGGGCGGTGAAAAACTGTTTTTT
TRBJ2-3,.,TRBD2,TRBV2,CASSLAWGGSTDTQYF,TGTGCCAGCAGCCTCGCGTGGGGGGGTAGCACAGATACGCAGTATTTT
TRBJ2-2,.,.,TRBV27,CASSFHARGLAGELFF,TGTGCCAGCAGTTTCCACGCCAGGGGTTTGGCCGGGGAGCTGTTTTTT
TRBJ2-1,.,.,TRBV9,CASSVGSHPKQFF,TGTGCCAGCAGCGTAGGGTCCCACCCTAAGCAGTTCTTC
TRBJ1-5,.,.,TRBV28,CASSFGSTVKNQPQHF,TGTGCCAGCAGTTTTGGTTCGACAGTTAAGAATCAGCCCCAGCATTTT
TRBJ2-7,.,.,TRBV7-2,CASSLRRRTESSYEQYF,TGTGCCAGCAGCCTCCGTCGGAGGACAGAGTCTTCCTACGAGCAGTACTTC
TRBJ2-7,.,.,TRBV9,CASSVDPIRGYEQYF,TGTGCCAGCAGCGTAGACCCGATCCGGGGTTACGAGCAGTACTTC
TRBJ2-7,.,.,TRBV19,CASSTNLGSEQYF,TGTGCCAGTAGTACTAACTTAGGGAGCGAGCAGTACTTC
TRBJ2-1,.,TRBD1,TRBV7-8,CASSLPGTGLNEQFF,TGTGCCAGCAGCCTCCCGGGGACAGGGTTAAATGAGCAGTTCTTC
TRBJ2-7,.,TRBD2,TRBV19,CASSTRTSGGPTYEQYF,TGTGCCAGTAGTACCCGGACTAGCGGGGGGCCAACCTACGAGCAGTACTTC
TRBJ2-7,.,TRBD1,TRBV6-5,CASSYSFQGAPYGQYF,TGTGCCAGCAGTTACTCGTTCCAGGGGGCACCTTACGGGCAGTACTTC
TRBJ1-6,.,.,TRBV9,CASSVVSGLIGSPLHF,TGTGCCAGCAGCGTAGTATCAGGGTTGATCGGCTCACCCCTCCACTTT
TRBJ1-6,.,TRBD1,TRBV5-6,CASSLESPYTGQYNSPLHF,TGTGCCAGCAGCTTGGAATCTCCCTACACGGGACAGTATAATTCACCCCTCCACTTT
TRBJ1-2,.,.,TRBV28,CASRPILSAGNYGYTF,TGTGCCAGCAGACCCATACTGTCGGCGGGGAACTATGGCTACACCTTC
TRBJ2-2,.,.,TRBV27,CASSLGVWEGELFF,TGTGCCAGCAGTTTGGGTGTTTGGGAGGGGGAGCTGTTTTTT
TRBJ1-4,.,.,TRBV11-2,CASSPTLAVANEKLFF,TGTGCCAGCAGCCCAACCTTGGCGGTGGCTAATGAAAAACTGTTTTTT
TRBJ1-1,once,.,TRBV7-2,CASSLGSRTAIGAFF,TGTGCCAGCAGCTTAGGGAGTCGGACAGCCATCGGGGCTTTCTTT